The TCR beta chain under discussion was sequenced for a study of technical replicates of blood from several donors. Sequenced by immunoSEQ multiplex PCR; TCRdb stores in-frame clones only, minus some. The table records over 50,000 clones, about 89% of them present only once. Trimming took 8 bases from V and 1 from J; bases not matched to a gene: 5. The CDR3 consists of 15 residues. Germline V lookup: CDR1 MNHEY, CDR2 SMNVEV (reference sequence). This TCR was sampled from a human donor in good health. Some clones in this sample may be carry-over from other donors' samples. The V and J genes are TRBV27 and TRBJ2-4; TRBD1 matches at 10 bases. The sample consisted of PBMCs. CDR3 sequence (DNA): TGTGCCAGCGGAGGACAGGGGGGTGCCAAAAACATTCAGTACTTC. Amino acids: CASGGQGGAKNIQYF.